Listed here are 21 T cell receptor beta chains from one sample, sequenced in a study of radiotherapy plus CTLA-4 blockade in lung cancer (dated by TCRdb to 2016 to 2019). Libraries came from the immunoSEQ multiplex PCR assay. This is the immuneACCESS table as TCRdb keeps it, with only in-frame sequences that have V and J called. A part of the clones is gone; compared with another copy, unresolved V genes explain less than half, and the rest is unexplained. This sample has roughly 42,000 clones in its table, and over 55% of those were observed once. The ten largest clones represent about a fifth of the sample. The sample in question was peripheral blood, obtained from a patient treated with radiotherapy plus ipilimumab. The receptors originated from a human donor with non-small cell lung cancer who had a partial response to radiotherapy plus ipilimumab.

The J gene is TRBJ1-1, the V gene TRBV19; D call uncertain. The germline V gene has CDR1 LNHDA and CDR2 SQIVND (reference sequence). The ends were cut back, 4 bases at V and 11 bases at J, with 20 bases in the middle. The CDR3 is 14 amino acids. The CDR3 reads CASSTLGLNTGAFF. The CDR3 DNA sequence: TGTGCCAGTAGTACCCTAGGACTGAACACTGGGGCTTTCTTT.

The chain uses TRBV25-1 and TRBJ2-7; D possibly corresponds to TRBD2 (5 bases). V was trimmed by 9 bases and J by 7 bases, leaving 16 bases between them. The CDR3 totals 12 residues. Germline V gene sequence: CDR1 MGHDK, CDR2 SYGVNS. The CDR3 sequence is CASWRGSGEQYF. In DNA form, the CDR3 reads TGTGCCAGTTGGAGAGGGTCGGGTGAGCAGTACTTC.

This chain joins TRBV10-3 and TRBJ2-7; 8 bases are shared with TRBD2. The germline CDR1 and CDR2 sequences are ENHRY and SYGVKD. V gave up 5 bases and J gave up 1 base; unmatched junction bases: 4. CDR3 length equals 14 residues. The CDR3 DNA reads as TGTGCCATCAGTAACCGGGAGGGTTCCTACGAGCAGTACTTC. Its translation is CAISNREGSYEQYF.

The V call is TRBV12-5, the J call TRBJ2-4, with 10 bases that match TRBD1. V was pared by 5 bases and J by 6 bases, with 1 base of the junction left unmatched. Germline V gene data show CDR1 as LGHNT and CDR2 as FRNRAP. CDR3 size: 13 residues. CDR3 DNA: TGTGCTAGTGGTCGGGACAGGGGAAACATTCAGTACTTC. This codes for CASGRDRGNIQYF.

This rearrangement joins TRBV5-4 to TRBJ1-1; tentatively, D is TRBD1 (6 bases). The germline V gene has CDR1 SGHNT and CDR2 YYREEE (reference sequence). The germline V and J ends were trimmed by 6 bases and 4 bases, with 13 bases remaining between them. The CDR3 loop spans 13 amino acids. For the CDR3, the DNA is TGTGCCAGCAACCTCCAAGGGGGCACTGAAGCTTTCTTT. Translated, it gives CASNLQGGTEAFF.

This clone was detected only a few times. This chain connects TRBV7-9 to TRBJ1-1, with a possible D match to TRBD1 (6 bases). The CDR3 contains 15 residues. V lost 5 bases to trimming and J lost 4 bases, with 17 bases between them. CDR1 and CDR2 (germline): SEHNR, FQNEAQ (reference sequence). The CDR3 DNA is TGTGCCAGCAGCCTCCCTGGGGGCGTGAGCACTGAAGCTTTCTTT. Translated, it gives CASSLPGGVSTEAFF.

This clone appeared a few times. The chain employs TRBV5-1 and TRBJ2-7; 10 bases align to TRBD2. This CDR3 contains 19 residues. V dropped 6 bases and J dropped 3; count of bases not matched to a gene: 21. The germline CDR1 and CDR2 sequences are SGHRS and YFSETQ. The CDR3 coding sequence is TGCGCCAGCATTTACGCGCCTAGCGGGAGTATTAGTGGTTTCTACGAGCAGTACTTC. It is translated as CASIYAPSGSISGFYEQYF.

This rearrangement joins TRBV5-4 to TRBJ2-7; D is possibly TRBD1 (5 bases). This CDR3 is 16 amino acids long. V was pared by 0 bases and J by 4 bases, with 17 bases between. Per germline, CDR1 SGHNT and CDR2 YYREEE (reference sequence). CDR3 residues: CASSLAVTANLYEQYF. Here the CDR3 DNA reads TGTGCCAGCAGCTTGGCCGTGACAGCCAACTTATACGAGCAGTACTTC.

The chain links TRBV18 to TRBJ1-5; TRBD1 is a possible D gene (5 bases). The CDR3 spans 15 residues. The V gene lost 1 base and the J gene lost 3 bases, with 10 bases spanning the gap. CDR1 is KGHSH, CDR2 LQKENI, per germline. CDR3 DNA sequence: TGTGCCAGCTCACCACGCACAGGTCACAATCAGCCCCAGCATTTT. Encoded protein: CASSPRTGHNQPQHF.

Here the CDR3 DNA reads TGTGCCAGCAGCTTAGGAGATCAAGGGGCAGATACGCAGTATTTT. It is translated as CASSLGDQGADTQYF. The V call is TRBV7-2, the J call TRBJ2-3, with D maybe TRBD1 (5 bases). CDR3 size: 15 residues. Per the germline V gene, CDR1 is SGHTA and CDR2 is FQGNSA. The germline V and J ends were trimmed by 1 base and 4 bases, with 12 bases remaining between them. Full variable domain (remainder filled in from reference TRBV7-2 and TRBJ2-3): GAGVSQSPSNKVTEKGKDVELRCDPISGHTALYWYRQSLGQGLEFLIYFQGNSAPDKSGLPSDRFSAERTGGSVSTLTIQRTQQEDSAVYLCASSLGDQGADTQYFGPGTRLTVL.

The chain combines TRBV2 with TRBJ2-2, with D perhaps matching TRBD2 (6 bases). The CDR3 is 14 residues long. CDR1 is SNHLY, CDR2 FYNNEI, per germline. V lost 6 bases and J lost 4, with 12 bases in between. Here the CDR3 reads CASRGGAVTGELFF. The CDR3 DNA sequence: TGTGCCAGCAGGGGCGGGGCGGTCACCGGGGAGCTGTTTTTT.

The gene calls are TRBV6-5 and TRBJ1-1; TRBD1 agrees at 9 bases. CDR1 is MNHEY and CDR2 is SVGAGI in the germline V gene. The CDR3 sequence is 14 residues long. The trim removed 7 bases at V and 11 bases at J, leaving 14 bases unmatched. CDR3 residues: CASNPEGQGFSAFF. CDR3 bases: TGTGCCAGCAATCCCGAGGGACAGGGTTTTTCGGCTTTCTTT.

J is TRBJ2-6 and V is TRBV6-6, with unresolved D. The CDR3 has 15 amino acids. Deletions cut 2 bases from V and 0 bases from J, with 5 bases between. Per the germline V gene, CDR1 is MNHNY and CDR2 is SVGAGI (reference sequence). CDR3 loop: CASSYERSGANVLTF. The CDR3 DNA is TGTGCCAGCAGTTACGAGCGCTCTGGGGCCAACGTCCTGACTTTC.

The rearrangement links TRBV19 to TRBJ1-4; no reliable D call. Germline V gene data show CDR1 as LNHDA and CDR2 as SQIVND (reference sequence). CDR3 size: 13 residues. The V end was cut by 7 bases, the J end by 4 bases, with 10 bases between. The CDR3, as DNA: TGTGCCAGTAAGACGAGGGATAATGAAAAACTGTTTTTT. This gives the protein CASKTRDNEKLFF.

The chain carries TRBV19 and TRBJ1-1; 8 bases match TRBD1. Germline CDR1 LNHDA, CDR2 SQIVND (reference sequence). Trimming at V came to 5 bases and at J to 1 base, leaving 3 bases not matched to a gene. This CDR3 region has 14 residues. CDR3 DNA sequence: TGTGCCAGTAGTCTGGGACAGGAGAACACTGAAGCTTTCTTT. It yields the protein CASSLGQENTEAFF.

V usage is TRBV2 and J usage is TRBJ1-1; D unclear. Germline CDR1 reads SNHLY; CDR2 reads FYNNEI. Trimming took off 7 bases at V and 3 bases at J, with 9 bases between the two ends. This CDR3 comprises 12 residues. The CDR3 here is CASTSRDTEAFF. The CDR3 nucleotides are TGTGCCAGCACCTCCCGGGACACTGAAGCTTTCTTT.

V gene TRBV6-1 combines with J gene TRBJ1-2; D is possibly TRBD1 (6 bases). Germline V gives CDR1 MNHNS, CDR2 SASEGT. V lost 6 bases and J lost 6, with 11 bases in between. The CDR3 loop spans 12 amino acids. CDR3 residues: CASRGHLNGYTF. CDR3 DNA: TGTGCCAGCAGGGGACACCTCAATGGCTACACCTTC.

This chain joins TRBV15 and TRBJ2-6; D gene ambiguous. V dropped 8 bases and J dropped 4 bases, with 6 bases sitting between them. Germline V gene data show CDR1 as LNHNV and CDR2 as YYDKDF (reference sequence). The CDR3 loop spans 12 amino acids. In DNA form, the CDR3 reads TGTGCCACCGGAGTAGGGGCCAACGTCCTGACTTTC. This encodes CATGVGANVLTF.

This clone was observed a single time. V gene TRBV6-5 combines with J gene TRBJ2-7, with 8 nucleotides matching TRBD1. The junction had 2 bases not matched to a gene; V was cut back by 2 bases and J by 5 bases. The CDR3 is made up of 13 amino acids. CDR1 MNHEY and CDR2 SVGAGI come from the germline V gene. CDR3 in DNA: TGTGCCAGCAGTTACGACAGGGGACACGAGCAGTACTTC. Translation: CASSYDRGHEQYF.

V and J are TRBV20-1 and TRBJ1-2; tentative D call: TRBD1 (6 bases). The CDR3 is 11 residues long. The ends were cut back, 2 bases at V and 7 bases at J, with 8 bases in the middle. Germline lookup yields CDR1 DFQATT and CDR2 SNEGSKA (reference sequence). The CDR3 bases are TGCAGTGCTAGACAGGGGAGTGGCTACACCTTC. Its protein product is CSARQGSGYTF.

J is TRBJ1-2 and V is TRBV29-1; D unresolved. The V gene's germline CDR1 is SQVTM and CDR2 ANQGSEA. The CDR3 spans 17 residues. V lost 3 bases and J 6 bases, leaving 26 bases between the germline ends. The CDR3 nucleotides read TGCAGCGTTGATGGACCCTTAACTATGGCCGGGGAGGATGGCTACACCTTC. It translates to CSVDGPLTMAGEDGYTF.